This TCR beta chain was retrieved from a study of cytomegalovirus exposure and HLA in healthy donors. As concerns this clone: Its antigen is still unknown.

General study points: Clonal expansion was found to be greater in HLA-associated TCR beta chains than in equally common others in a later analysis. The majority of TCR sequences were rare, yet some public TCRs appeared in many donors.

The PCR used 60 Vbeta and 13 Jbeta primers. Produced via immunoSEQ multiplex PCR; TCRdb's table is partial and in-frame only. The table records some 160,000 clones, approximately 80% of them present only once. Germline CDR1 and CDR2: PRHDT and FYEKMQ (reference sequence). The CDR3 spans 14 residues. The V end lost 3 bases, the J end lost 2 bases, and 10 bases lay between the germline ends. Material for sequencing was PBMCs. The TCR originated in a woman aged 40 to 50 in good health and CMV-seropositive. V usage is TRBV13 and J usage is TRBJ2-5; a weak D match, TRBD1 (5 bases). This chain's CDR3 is CASSLGQIQETQYF. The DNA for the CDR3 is TGTGCCAGCAGCTTGGGGCAGATTCAAGAGACCCAGTACTTC. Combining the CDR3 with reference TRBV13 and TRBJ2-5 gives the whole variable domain AAGVIQSPRHLIKEKRETATLKCYPIPRHDTVYWYQQGPGQDPQFLISFYEKMQSDKGSIPDRFSAQQFSDYHSELNMSSLELGDSALYFCASSLGQIQETQYFGPGTRLLVL.